What follows are 19 T cell receptor beta chains derived from one specimen sequenced in a study of blood T cells in healthy people across ages. A second roughly 6 to 12 cycle PCR used barcoded and J-beta primers. TCRdb analysed the 5' RACE reads with MiXCR anew, one entry per CDR3 protein. Of roughly 800,000 distinct CDR3 sequences in the sample, 55% to 70% were seen once. The sequencing sample was made of blood. These receptor sequences come from a man aged 25-40 years in good health.

The DNA for the CDR3 is TGTGCCAGCAGGAACACCGACGGGCTAGCGGGCCCCACAGATACGCAGTATTTT. Translating it yields CASRNTDGLAGPTDTQYF. The V and J genes are TRBV7-9 and TRBJ2-3, with 8 bases matching TRBD2. The CDR3 has 18 residues. Losses at the gene ends were 6 bases for V and 2 bases for J; bases not matched to a gene: 16. CDR1 and CDR2 (germline): SEHNR, FQNEAQ (reference sequence).

This clonotype was observed a few times. CDR3 residues: CASSSWGHNEQFF. The CDR3 coding sequence is TGTGCCAGCAGCTCATGGGGGCACAATGAGCAGTTCTTC. V and J are TRBV11-1 and TRBJ2-1, with D possibly being TRBD1 (6 bases). The V and J ends lost 4 bases and 5 bases respectively, with 9 bases between them. The CDR3 is made up of 13 amino acids. Per the germline V gene, CDR1 is SGHAT and CDR2 is FQDESV (reference sequence).

The CDR3 spells CASSLVLAGVNNEQFF. The CDR3 DNA reads TGTGCCAGCAGCTTAGTTCTAGCGGGGGTGAACAATGAGCAGTTCTTC. This chain joins TRBV7-2 and TRBJ2-1, with 10 bases identical to TRBD2. Germline V gene sequence: CDR1 SGHTA, CDR2 FQGNSA. V dropped 1 base and J dropped 5; count of bases not matched to a gene: 5. CDR3 length: 16 residues.

There are a few counts of this clonotype. This rearrangement joins TRBV5-6 to TRBJ2-7, with D perhaps TRBD1 (6 bases). Germline V lookup: CDR1 SGHDT, CDR2 YYEEEE. V dropped 3 bases and J dropped 2 bases, with 12 bases sitting between them. This CDR3 is built from 14 residues. CDR3 in amino acids: CASSSPRDTYEQYF. The CDR3 DNA reads TGTGCCAGCAGCTCTCCTCGGGACACCTACGAGCAGTACTTC. Drawing the rest from reference TRBV5-6 and TRBJ2-7, the complete variable domain is DAGVTQSPTHLIKTRGQQVTLRCSPKSGHDTVSWYQQALGQGPQFIFQYYEEEERQRGNFPDRFSGHQFPNYSSELNVNALLLGDSALYLCASSSPRDTYEQYFGPGTRLTVT.

The V call is TRBV7-9, the J call TRBJ2-2; either TRBD1 or TRBD2 may fit D (6 bases each). This CDR3 is built from 16 residues. Germline V gene data show CDR1 as SEHNR and CDR2 as FQNEAQ (reference sequence). V lost 7 bases to trimming and J lost 3 bases, with 18 bases between them. The CDR3 here is CASTVGARRDTGELFF. The DNA of the CDR3 is TGTGCCAGCACGGTGGGGGCTCGGAGGGACACCGGGGAGCTGTTTTTT.

The chain couples TRBV6-1 to TRBJ2-1; TRBD1 or TRBD2 may be the D gene (6 bases each). The CDR3 consists of 14 residues. V gave up 8 bases and J gave up 9 bases, with 20 bases separating them. CDR1 is MNHNS, CDR2 SASEGT, per germline. CDR3 nucleotide sequence: TGTGCCAGCCGTCATAGGGGGGAAGGTGGTGAGCAGTTCTTC. Its translation: CASRHRGEGGEQFF.

This clonotype was detected only a few times. The chain joins TRBV29-1 to TRBJ2-5, with D possibly being TRBD1 (5 bases). Germline lookup yields CDR1 SQVTM and CDR2 ANQGSEA. The CDR3 is 12 residues long. Trimming cost V 4 bases and J 2 bases, with 8 bases left between them. CDR3 in DNA: TGCAGCGTTGCCAGGGCACAAGAGACCCAGTACTTC. This gives the protein CSVARAQETQYF.

This clonotype showed up just once. V gene TRBV6-1 combines with J gene TRBJ1-2; TRBD1 agrees at 12 bases. V dropped 5 bases and J dropped 3; count of bases not matched to a gene: 7. CDR1 and CDR2 (germline): MNHNS, SASEGT. CDR3 size: 16 residues. The CDR3 sequence: CASSRRDRGLDYGYTF. CDR3 sequence (DNA): TGTGCCAGCAGTCGCCGGGACAGGGGGCTTGACTATGGCTACACCTTC.

V is TRBV20-1 and J is TRBJ2-5; a weak D match, TRBD1 (5 bases). The V gene's germline CDR1 is DFQATT and CDR2 SNEGSKA (reference sequence). The CDR3 has 14 amino acids. The V end was cut by 3 bases, the J end by 11 bases, with 22 bases between. CDR3 residues: CSASGQGLTYEQYF. CDR3 nucleotides: TGCAGTGCTAGTGGTCAGGGTCTAACCTACGAACAGTACTTC.

This chain links TRBV5-1 with TRBJ2-7; D could derive from TRBD1 or TRBD2 (5 bases each). CDR1 is SGHRS, CDR2 YFSETQ, per germline. The CDR3 contains 15 residues. Trimming pared 0 bases from V and 9 bases from J, leaving 19 bases between. DNA of the CDR3: TGCGCCAGCAGCTTGGAGGGACGGACCCAGGGTGCGCAGTACTTC. Protein product: CASSLEGRTQGAQYF.

The chain links TRBV20-1 to TRBJ2-7; possibly TRBD1 or TRBD2 for D (5 bases each). There are 13 residues in the CDR3. The germline V gene encodes CDR1 DFQATT and CDR2 SNEGSKA (reference sequence). V lost 4 bases, J lost 7 bases, and 17 bases lay in between. CDR3 loop: CSATRAGLEEQYF. In DNA, the CDR3 is TGCAGTGCTACCAGGGCGGGCTTAGAGGAGCAGTACTTC.

A few counts support this clonotype. V is TRBV20-1 and J is TRBJ2-4; D not resolved. Near its end, the DNA agrees better with TRBJ2-7, so the J call may be wrong. The CDR3 covers 13 residues. The germline V gene encodes CDR1 DFQATT and CDR2 SNEGSKA (reference sequence). The CDR3, as DNA: TGCAGTGCTAGCCCCATCGGTGTCGGCGAGCAGTACTTC. Translated: CSASPIGVGEQYF.

This chain joins TRBV6-5 and TRBJ2-7, with a weak D call TRBD2 (6 bases). The DNA end lines up better with TRBJ2-4; the J call may be wrong. The CDR3 has 18 residues. Germline CDR1 reads MNHEY; CDR2 reads SVGAGI. The CDR3: CASSYTSETRWWENIQYF. DNA of the CDR3: TGTGCCAGCAGTTACACATCGGAGACTAGATGGTGGGAAAACATTCAGTACTTC.

V and J are TRBV25-1 and TRBJ1-2; 12 bases agree with TRBD1. Losses at the gene ends were 7 bases for V and 5 bases for J; bases not matched to a gene: 8. This CDR3 comprises 15 residues. Germline V gene data show CDR1 as MGHDK and CDR2 as SYGVNS. This CDR3 reads CASTPGTGGSYGYTF. The DNA of the CDR3 is TGTGCCAGCACACCCGGGACAGGGGGCTCATATGGCTACACCTTC.

As concerns this clonotype: A much larger clone is a single base away; this may be a read error. J is TRBJ2-5 and V is TRBV27, with D perhaps matching TRBD1 or TRBD2 (5 bases each). The CDR3 runs 11 residues. V lost 9 bases and J 6 bases, leaving 11 bases between the germline ends. Germline loops: CDR1 MNHEY, CDR2 SMNVEV (reference sequence). The chain's CDR3 is CASGTGQTQYF. The DNA of the CDR3 is TGTGCCAGTGGGACGGGTCAGACCCAGTACTTC.

For this clonotype: Germline is not matched at one junction end, which may reflect a read error. The chain employs TRBV20-1 and TRBJ2-5, with D maybe TRBD1 (6 bases). The J call could be wrong; TRBJ2-7 is a better fit for the DNA end. CDR3 length: 14 amino acids. The germline V gene encodes CDR1 DFQATT and CDR2 SNEGSKA (reference sequence). CDR3 DNA sequence: TGCGGTGCTCCCGGTACAGGGAATACCTACGAGCAGTACTTC. Its protein is CGAPGTGNTYEQYF.

This clonotype was seen more than once but under ten times. The chain joins TRBV7-7 to TRBJ2-3; D assignment may be TRBD1 or TRBD2 (5 bases each). V dropped 5 bases and J dropped 4 bases, with 10 bases sitting between them. The germline CDR1 and CDR2 sequences are SSHAT and FNYEAQ (reference sequence). This CDR3 is 13 amino acids long. CDR3 coding DNA: TGTGCCAGCAGCAGGGACCTATCAGATACGCAGTATTTT. Residues: CASSRDLSDTQYF.

This clonotype was found a few times. This chain connects TRBV27 to TRBJ2-7; D gene unclear. This CDR3 comprises 13 residues. The V end lost 3 bases, the J end lost 3 bases, and 9 bases lay between the germline ends. From germline, CDR1 is MNHEY and CDR2 SMNVEV (reference sequence). CDR3 region: CASSFGALYEQYF. The CDR3, as DNA: TGTGCCAGCAGTTTTGGTGCACTCTACGAGCAGTACTTC.

The chain couples TRBV5-1 to TRBJ2-3; D is possibly TRBD2 (6 bases). The CDR3 covers 14 residues. CDR1 is SGHRS and CDR2 is YFSETQ in the germline V gene. V was pared by 3 bases and J by 2 bases, with 10 bases between. CDR3 loop: CASSWRDATDTQYF. The CDR3 DNA is TGCGCCAGCAGCTGGCGGGACGCCACAGATACGCAGTATTTT.